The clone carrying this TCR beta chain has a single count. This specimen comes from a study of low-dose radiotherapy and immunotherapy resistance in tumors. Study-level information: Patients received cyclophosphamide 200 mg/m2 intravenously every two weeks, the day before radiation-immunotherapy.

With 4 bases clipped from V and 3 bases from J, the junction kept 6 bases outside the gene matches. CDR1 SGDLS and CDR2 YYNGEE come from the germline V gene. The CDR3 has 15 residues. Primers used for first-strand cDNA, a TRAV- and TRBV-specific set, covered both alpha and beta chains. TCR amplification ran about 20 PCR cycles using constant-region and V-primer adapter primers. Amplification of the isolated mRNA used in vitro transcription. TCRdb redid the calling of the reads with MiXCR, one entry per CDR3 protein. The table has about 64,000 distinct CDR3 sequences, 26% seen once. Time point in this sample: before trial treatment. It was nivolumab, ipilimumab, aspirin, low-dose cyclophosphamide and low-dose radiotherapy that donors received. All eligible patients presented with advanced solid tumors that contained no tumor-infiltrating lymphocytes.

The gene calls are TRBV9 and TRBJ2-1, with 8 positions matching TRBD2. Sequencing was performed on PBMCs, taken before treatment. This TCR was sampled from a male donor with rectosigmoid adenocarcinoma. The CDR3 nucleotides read TGTGCCAGCAGCCTAACTAGCGGAGGCTACAATGAGCAGTTCTTC. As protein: CASSLTSGGYNEQFF.